This T cell receptor (beta chain) is drawn from a study of CD8 T cells in ankylosing spondylitis. Findings and limits, study-wide: Significant enrichment of disease-linked clones was reported in matched ankylosing spondylitis synovial fluid.

Using its own MiXCR run on the 5' RACE reads, TCRdb lists one record per CDR3 protein. Here the sample spans fewer than 350,000 distinct CDR3 sequences, around a tenth being singletons. This clonotype was recorded at least ten times. What it binds is not known. CDR1 LNHNV and CDR2 YYDKDF come from the germline V gene (reference sequence). This CDR3 is built from 13 residues. V lost 4 bases and J lost 2, with 8 bases in between. The receptor was derived from a female donor with ankylosing spondylitis or in good health (not recorded which). Sequencing was performed on blood, either unsorted or a sorted T cell fraction (not recorded which). The rearrangement uses TRBV15 and TRBJ1-2, with D unresolved. CDR3 sequence reads: CATSKQLNYGYTF. The CDR3 DNA reads as TGTGCCACCAGCAAACAGCTGAACTATGGCTACACCTTC.